This T cell receptor (beta chain) was obtained from a study of blood T cell repertoires in COVID-19. Produced via immunoSEQ multiplex PCR; TCRdb's table is partial and in-frame only. The data hold 200,000 to 300,000 clones, with about 91% observed a single time. Germline-derived CDR1 and CDR2 are SNHLY and FYNNEI. V was pared by 6 bases and J by 7 bases, with 3 bases of the junction left unmatched. The CDR3 runs 15 residues. The chain links TRBV2 to TRBJ2-1, with 16 bases aligning to TRBD2. This sequence was found in a woman aged 40 to 50 with acute COVID-19. The sequencing sample was made of PBMCs or T cells enriched from blood (not recorded which). This CDR3 reads CASSGGLAGGNEQFF. CDR3 DNA sequence: TGTGCCAGCAGCGGGGGACTAGCGGGAGGGAATGAGCAGTTCTTC.